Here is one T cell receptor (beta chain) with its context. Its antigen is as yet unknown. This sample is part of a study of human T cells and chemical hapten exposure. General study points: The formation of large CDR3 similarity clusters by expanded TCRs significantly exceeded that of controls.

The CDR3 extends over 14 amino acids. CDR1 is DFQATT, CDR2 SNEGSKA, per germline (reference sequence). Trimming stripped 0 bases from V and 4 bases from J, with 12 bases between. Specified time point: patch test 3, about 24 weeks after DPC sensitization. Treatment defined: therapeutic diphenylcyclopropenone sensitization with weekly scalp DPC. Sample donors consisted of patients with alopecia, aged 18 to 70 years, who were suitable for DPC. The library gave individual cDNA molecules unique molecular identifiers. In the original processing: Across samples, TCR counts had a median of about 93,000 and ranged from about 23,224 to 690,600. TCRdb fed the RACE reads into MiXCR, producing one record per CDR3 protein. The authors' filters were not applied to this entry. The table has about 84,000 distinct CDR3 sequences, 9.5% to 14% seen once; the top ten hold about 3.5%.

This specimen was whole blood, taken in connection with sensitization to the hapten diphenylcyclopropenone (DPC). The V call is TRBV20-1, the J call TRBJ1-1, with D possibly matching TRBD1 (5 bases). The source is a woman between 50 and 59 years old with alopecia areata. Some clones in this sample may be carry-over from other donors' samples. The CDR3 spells CSARESGRGTEAFF. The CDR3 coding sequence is TGCAGTGCTAGAGAATCAGGGAGAGGCACTGAAGCTTTCTTT.